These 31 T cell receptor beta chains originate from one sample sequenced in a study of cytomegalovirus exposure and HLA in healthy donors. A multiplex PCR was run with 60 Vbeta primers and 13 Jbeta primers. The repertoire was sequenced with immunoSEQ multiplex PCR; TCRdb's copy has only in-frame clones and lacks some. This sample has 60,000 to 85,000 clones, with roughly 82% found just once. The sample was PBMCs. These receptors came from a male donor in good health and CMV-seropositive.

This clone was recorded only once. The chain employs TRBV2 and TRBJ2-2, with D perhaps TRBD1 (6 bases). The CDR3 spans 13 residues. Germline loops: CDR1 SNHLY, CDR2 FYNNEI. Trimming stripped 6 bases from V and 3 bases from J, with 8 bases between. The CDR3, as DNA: TGTGCCAGCAGGCAGGGGCACACCGGGGAGCTGTTTTTT. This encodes CASRQGHTGELFF.

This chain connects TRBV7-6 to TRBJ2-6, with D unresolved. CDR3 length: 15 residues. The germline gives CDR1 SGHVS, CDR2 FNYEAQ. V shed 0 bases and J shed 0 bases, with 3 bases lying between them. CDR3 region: CASSLASSGANVLTF. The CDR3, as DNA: TGTGCCAGCAGCTTAGCTAGCTCTGGGGCCAACGTCCTGACTTTC. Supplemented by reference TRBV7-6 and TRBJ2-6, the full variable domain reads GAGVSQSPRYKVTKRGQDVALRCDPISGHVSLYWYRQALGQGPEFLTYFNYEAQQDKSGLPNDRFSAERPEGSISTLTIQRTEQRDSAMYRCASSLASSGANVLTFGAGSRLTVL.

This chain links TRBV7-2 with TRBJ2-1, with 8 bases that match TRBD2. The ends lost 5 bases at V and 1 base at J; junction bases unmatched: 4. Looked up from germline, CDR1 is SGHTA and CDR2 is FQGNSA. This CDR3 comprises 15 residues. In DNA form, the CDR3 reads TGTGCCAGCAGCCCTCAGCGGGGGTCCTACAATGAGCAGTTCTTC. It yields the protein CASSPQRGSYNEQFF.

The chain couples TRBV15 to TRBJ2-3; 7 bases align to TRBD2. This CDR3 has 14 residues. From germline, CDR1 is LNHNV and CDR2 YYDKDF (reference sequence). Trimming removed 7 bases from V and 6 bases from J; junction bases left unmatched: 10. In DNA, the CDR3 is TGTGCCACCACCCGGGGCGGGGGTGTGGATACGCAGTATTTT. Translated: CATTRGGGVDTQYF.

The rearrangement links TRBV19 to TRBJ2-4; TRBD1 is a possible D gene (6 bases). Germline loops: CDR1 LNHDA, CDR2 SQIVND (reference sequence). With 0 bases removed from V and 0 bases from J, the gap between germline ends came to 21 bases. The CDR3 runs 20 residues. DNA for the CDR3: TGTGCCAGTAGTATAGATTGGGGACATCAACTCCCCATAGCCAAAAACATTCAGTACTTC. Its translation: CASSIDWGHQLPIAKNIQYF.

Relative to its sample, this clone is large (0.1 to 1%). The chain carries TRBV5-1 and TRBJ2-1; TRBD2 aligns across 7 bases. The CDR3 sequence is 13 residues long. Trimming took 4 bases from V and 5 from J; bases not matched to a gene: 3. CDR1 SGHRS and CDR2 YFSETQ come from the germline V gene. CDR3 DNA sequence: TGCGCCAGCAGCGGTGCGGGGGACAATGAGCAGTTCTTC. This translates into CASSGAGDNEQFF.

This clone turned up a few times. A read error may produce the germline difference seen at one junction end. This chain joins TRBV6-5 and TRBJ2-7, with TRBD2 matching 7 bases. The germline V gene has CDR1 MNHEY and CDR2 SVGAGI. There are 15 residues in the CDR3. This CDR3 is CAISVGGGHLNEQYF. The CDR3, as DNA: TGTGCCATCAGTGTTGGGGGGGGTCACCTTAACGAGCAGTACTTC.

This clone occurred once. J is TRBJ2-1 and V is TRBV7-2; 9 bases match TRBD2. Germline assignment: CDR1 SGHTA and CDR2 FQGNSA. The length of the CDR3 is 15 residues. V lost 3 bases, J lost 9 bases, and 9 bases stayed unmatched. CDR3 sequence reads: CASSLGSGGGGEQFF. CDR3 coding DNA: TGTGCCAGCAGCTTGGGCTCGGGCGGGGGGGGTGAGCAGTTCTTC.

CDR3 in amino acids: CASSQTGLVSGANVLTF. CDR3 nucleotide sequence: TGTGCCAGCTCACAGACAGGGTTGGTCTCTGGGGCCAACGTCCTGACTTTC. This chain connects TRBV18 to TRBJ2-6; 7 positions agree with TRBD1. This CDR3 region has 17 residues. V shed 4 bases and J 0 bases; nucleotides not matched to a gene: 6. CDR1 is KGHSH and CDR2 is LQKENI in the germline V gene.

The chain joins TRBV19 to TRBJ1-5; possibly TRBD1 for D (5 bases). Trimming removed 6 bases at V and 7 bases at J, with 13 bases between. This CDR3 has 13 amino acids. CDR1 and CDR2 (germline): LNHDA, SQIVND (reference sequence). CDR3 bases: TGTGCCAGTAGCCCAGGGTTCAACCAGCCCCAGCATTTT. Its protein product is CASSPGFNQPQHF.

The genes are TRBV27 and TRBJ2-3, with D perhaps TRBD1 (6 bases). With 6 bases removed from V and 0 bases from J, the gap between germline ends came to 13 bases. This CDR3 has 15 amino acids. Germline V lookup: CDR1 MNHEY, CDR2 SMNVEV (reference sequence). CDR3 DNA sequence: TGTGCCAGCAGCTTCAGGGGATCGAGCACAGATACGCAGTATTTT. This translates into CASSFRGSSTDTQYF.

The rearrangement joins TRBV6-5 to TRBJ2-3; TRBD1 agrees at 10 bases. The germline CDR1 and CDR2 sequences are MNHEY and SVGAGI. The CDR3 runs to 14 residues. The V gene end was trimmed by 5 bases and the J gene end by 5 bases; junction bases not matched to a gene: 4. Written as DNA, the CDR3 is TGTGCCAGCAGTACAGGACAGGGGGGAGATACGCAGTATTTT. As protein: CASSTGQGGDTQYF.

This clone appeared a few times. CDR3 region: CASSPRPSGGALNTQYF. The DNA of the CDR3 is TGTGCCAGCAGCCCCAGACCCAGCGGGGGGGCCTTGAATACGCAGTATTTT. The chain carries TRBV7-2 and TRBJ2-3; 10 positions agree with TRBD2. The CDR3 length is 17 residues. Per germline, CDR1 SGHTA and CDR2 FQGNSA. The V gene end was trimmed by 5 bases and the J gene end by 7 bases; junction bases not matched to a gene: 15.

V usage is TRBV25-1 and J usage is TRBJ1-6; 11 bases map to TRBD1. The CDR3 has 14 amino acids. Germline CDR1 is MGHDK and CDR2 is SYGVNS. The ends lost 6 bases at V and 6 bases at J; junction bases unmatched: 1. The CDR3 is CASRGTGGNSPLHF. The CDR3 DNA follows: TGTGCCAGCAGGGGGACAGGGGGTAATTCACCCCTCCACTTT.

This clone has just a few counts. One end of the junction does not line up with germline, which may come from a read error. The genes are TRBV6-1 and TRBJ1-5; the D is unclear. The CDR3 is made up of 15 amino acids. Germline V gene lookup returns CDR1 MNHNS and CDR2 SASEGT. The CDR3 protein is CASNEAANSNQPQHF. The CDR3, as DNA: TGTGCCAGCAATGAAGCTGCGAATAGCAATCAGCCCCAGCATTTT.

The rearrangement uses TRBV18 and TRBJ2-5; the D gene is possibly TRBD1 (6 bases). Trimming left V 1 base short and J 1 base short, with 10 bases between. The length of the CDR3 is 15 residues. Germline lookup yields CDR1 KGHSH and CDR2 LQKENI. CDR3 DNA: TGTGCCAGCTCACCACGAACAGGGTCCCAAGAGACCCAGTACTTC. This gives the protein CASSPRTGSQETQYF.

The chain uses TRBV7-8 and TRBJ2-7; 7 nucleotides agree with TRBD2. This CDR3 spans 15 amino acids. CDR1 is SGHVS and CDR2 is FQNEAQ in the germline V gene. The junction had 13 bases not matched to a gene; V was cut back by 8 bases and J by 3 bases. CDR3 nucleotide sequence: TGTGCCAGCGTACCTAGCGGCGGTCGTTACTACGAGCAGTACTTC. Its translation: CASVPSGGRYYEQYF. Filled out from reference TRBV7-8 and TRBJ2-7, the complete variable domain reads GAGVSQSPRYKVAKRGQDVALRCDPISGHVSLFWYQQALGQGPEFLTYFQNEAQLDKSGLPSDRFFAERPEGSVSTLKIQRTQQEDSAVYLCASVPSGGRYYEQYFGPGTRLTVT.

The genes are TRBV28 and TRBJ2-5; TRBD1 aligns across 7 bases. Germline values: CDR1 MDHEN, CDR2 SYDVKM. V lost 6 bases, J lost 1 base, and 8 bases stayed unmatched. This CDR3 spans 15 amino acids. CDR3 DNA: TGTGCCAGCAGCATAACCTGGGACAGCCAAGAGACCCAGTACTTC. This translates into CASSITWDSQETQYF.

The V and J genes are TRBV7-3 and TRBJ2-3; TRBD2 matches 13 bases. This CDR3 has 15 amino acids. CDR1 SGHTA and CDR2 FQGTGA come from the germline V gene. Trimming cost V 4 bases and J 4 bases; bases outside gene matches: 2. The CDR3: CASSSGTSGADTQYF. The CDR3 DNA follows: TGTGCCAGCAGCTCGGGGACTAGCGGGGCAGATACGCAGTATTTT.

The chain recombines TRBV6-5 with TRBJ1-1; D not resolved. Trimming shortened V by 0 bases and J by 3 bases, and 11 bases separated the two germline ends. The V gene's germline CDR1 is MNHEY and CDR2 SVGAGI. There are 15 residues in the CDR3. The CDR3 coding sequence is TGTGCCAGCAGTTACTCGATTTCCGGGGACACTGAAGCTTTCTTT. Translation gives CASSYSISGDTEAFF.

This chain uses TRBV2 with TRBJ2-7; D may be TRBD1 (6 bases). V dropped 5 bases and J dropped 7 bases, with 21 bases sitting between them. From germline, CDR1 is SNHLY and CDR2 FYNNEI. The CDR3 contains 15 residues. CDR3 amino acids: CASSQPITGQWEQYF. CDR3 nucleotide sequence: TGTGCCAGCAGTCAACCCATAACAGGGCAGTGGGAGCAGTACTTC.

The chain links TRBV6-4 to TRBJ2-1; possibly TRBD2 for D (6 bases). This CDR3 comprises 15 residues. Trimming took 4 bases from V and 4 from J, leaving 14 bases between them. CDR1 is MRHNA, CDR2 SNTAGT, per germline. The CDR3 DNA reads TGTGCCAGCAGTGTCGGGACTGGAGCATACAATGAGCAGTTCTTC. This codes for CASSVGTGAYNEQFF.

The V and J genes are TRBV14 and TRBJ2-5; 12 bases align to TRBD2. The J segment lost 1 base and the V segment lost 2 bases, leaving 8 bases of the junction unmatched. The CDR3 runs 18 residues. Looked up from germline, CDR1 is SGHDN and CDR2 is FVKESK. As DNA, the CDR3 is TGTGCCAGCAGCCAACCCGGGACTAGCGGGCGGTTCCAAGAGACCCAGTACTTC. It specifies CASSQPGTSGRFQETQYF.

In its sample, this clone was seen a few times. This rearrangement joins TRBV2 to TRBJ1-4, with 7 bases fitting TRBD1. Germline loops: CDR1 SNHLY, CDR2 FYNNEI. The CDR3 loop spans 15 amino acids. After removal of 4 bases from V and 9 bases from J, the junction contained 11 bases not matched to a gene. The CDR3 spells CASSARQGERKKLFF. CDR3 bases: TGTGCCAGCAGTGCGAGACAGGGAGAAAGGAAAAAACTGTTTTTT.

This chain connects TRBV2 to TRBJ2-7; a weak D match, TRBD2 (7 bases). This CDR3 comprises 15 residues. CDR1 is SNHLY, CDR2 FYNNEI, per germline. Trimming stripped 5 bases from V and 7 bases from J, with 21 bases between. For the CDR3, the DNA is TGTGCCAGCAGTCCTCTCCGGGGGGCGGTAAGTGAGCAGTACTTC. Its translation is CASSPLRGAVSEQYF.

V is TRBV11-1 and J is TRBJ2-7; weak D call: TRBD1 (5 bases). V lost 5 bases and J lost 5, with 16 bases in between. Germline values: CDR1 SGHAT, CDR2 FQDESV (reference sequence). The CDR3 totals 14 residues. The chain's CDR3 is CASSRPTESDEQYF. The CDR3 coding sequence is TGTGCCAGCAGCCGACCGACAGAGTCTGACGAGCAGTACTTC.

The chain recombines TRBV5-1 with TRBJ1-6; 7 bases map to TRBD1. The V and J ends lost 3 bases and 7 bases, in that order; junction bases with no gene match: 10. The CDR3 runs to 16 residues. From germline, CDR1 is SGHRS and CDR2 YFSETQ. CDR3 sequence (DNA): TGCGCCAGCAGCTCCACGGGACAGATCCTCAATTCACCCCTCCACTTT. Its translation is CASSSTGQILNSPLHF. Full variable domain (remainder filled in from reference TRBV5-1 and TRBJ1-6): KAGVTQTPRYLIKTRGQQVTLSCSPISGHRSVSWYQQTPGQGLQFLFEYFSETQRNKGNFPGRFSGRQFSNSRSEMNVSTLELGDSALYLCASSSTGQILNSPLHFGNGTRLTVT.

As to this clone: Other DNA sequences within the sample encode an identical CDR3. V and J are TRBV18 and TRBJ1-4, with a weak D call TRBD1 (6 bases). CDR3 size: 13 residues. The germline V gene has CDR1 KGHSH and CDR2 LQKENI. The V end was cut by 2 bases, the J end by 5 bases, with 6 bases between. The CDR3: CASSPGQNEKLFF. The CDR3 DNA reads TGTGCCAGCTCACCAGGACAGAATGAAAAACTGTTTTTT.

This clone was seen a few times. DNA of the CDR3: TGTGCCAGCAGCACCGGACAGTTCTCCTACGAGCAGTACTTC. It translates to CASSTGQFSYEQYF. The rearrangement joins TRBV11-2 to TRBJ2-7, with D perhaps TRBD1 (6 bases). Germline lookup yields CDR1 SGHAT and CDR2 FQNNGV. The length of the CDR3 is 14 residues. V lost 5 bases and J 0 bases, leaving 11 bases between the germline ends. The entire variable domain, with the rest obtained from reference TRBV11-2 and TRBJ2-7, is as follows: EAGVAQSPRYKIIEKRQSVAFWCNPISGHATLYWYQQILGQGPKLLIQFQNNGVVDDSQLPKDRFSAERLKGVDSTLKIQPAKLEDSAVYLCASSTGQFSYEQYFGPGTRLTVT.

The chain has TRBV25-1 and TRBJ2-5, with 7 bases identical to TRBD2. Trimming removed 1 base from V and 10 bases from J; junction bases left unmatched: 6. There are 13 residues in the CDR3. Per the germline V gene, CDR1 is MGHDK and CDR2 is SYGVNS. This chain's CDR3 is CASSEFGEGIQYF. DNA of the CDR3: TGTGCCAGCAGTGAATTCGGGGAGGGGATCCAGTACTTC.

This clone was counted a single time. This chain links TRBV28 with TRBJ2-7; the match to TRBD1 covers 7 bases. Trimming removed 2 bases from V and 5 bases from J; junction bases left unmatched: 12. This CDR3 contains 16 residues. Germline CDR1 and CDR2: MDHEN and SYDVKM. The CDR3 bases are TGTGCCAGCAGTTTACCGGGACGACAGGGTCAGAACGAGCAGTACTTC. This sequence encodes CASSLPGRQGQNEQYF.